Below are 17 T cell receptor beta chains sequenced from a single sample in a study of T-cell memory formation after mild COVID-19. TCRdb reanalysed the 5' RACE reads using MiXCR and keeps one entry per CDR3 protein. The repertoire includes around 340,000 distinct CDR3 sequences, approximately 15% of them detected once, and around a fifth sits in the top ten. The sequenced sample consisted of PBMCs or a T cell subset sorted from them (not recorded which). The receptors shown here come from a man younger than 30 who had mild COVID-19 (a few samples of this study predate the infection). Cell type and time point are not known.

This clonotype occurred a few times. This chain connects TRBV11-1 to TRBJ2-7; D is possibly TRBD1 or TRBD2 (5 bases each). V was cut by 1 base and J by 7 bases, with 11 bases left in between. The germline V gene encodes CDR1 SGHAT and CDR2 FQDESV (reference sequence). CDR3 length equals 13 residues. The CDR3 nucleotides are TGTGCCAGCAGCTTAGAATCCGGGGCTGAGCAGTACTTC. The encoded protein is CASSLESGAEQYF.

The chain recombines TRBV7-9 with TRBJ2-1; TRBD2 agrees at 7 bases. The trim removed 5 bases at V and 5 bases at J, leaving 6 bases unmatched. Looked up from germline, CDR1 is SEHNR and CDR2 is FQNEAQ (reference sequence). There are 14 residues in the CDR3. The DNA for the CDR3 is TGTGCCAGCAGCCGGGGACTAAGCGACAATGAGCAGTTCTTC. Protein sequence: CASSRGLSDNEQFF.

The count of this clonotype is one. This sequence joins TRBV6-5 and TRBJ2-1; D might be TRBD2 (6 bases). Germline CDR1 is MNHEY and CDR2 is SVGAGI. Trimming stripped 8 bases from V and 4 bases from J, with 12 bases between. CDR3 length equals 13 residues. The CDR3 reads CASGDFGYNEQFF. DNA of the CDR3: TGTGCCAGCGGGGACTTCGGTTACAATGAGCAGTTCTTC.

This sequence joins TRBV4-1 and TRBJ1-2; weak D call: TRBD1 (5 bases). V gave up 1 base and J gave up 7 bases, with 7 bases separating them. CDR1 and CDR2 (germline): MGHRA, YSYEKL. This CDR3 has 12 amino acids. In DNA, the CDR3 is TGCGCCAGCAGCCAAGGGGGGTCTGGCTACACCTTC. Protein product: CASSQGGSGYTF.

In its sample, this clonotype was seen a few times. The CDR3 here is CASSAGTGQNYGYTF. The CDR3 bases are TGTGCCAGTTCAGCCGGGACAGGACAAAACTATGGCTACACCTTC. The rearrangement uses TRBV25-1 and TRBJ1-2, with TRBD1 matching 8 bases. This CDR3 comprises 15 residues. Germline CDR1 is MGHDK and CDR2 is SYGVNS. V lost 9 bases and J lost 2; bases outside the gene matches: 11.

This chain connects TRBV6-5 to TRBJ1-6; no definite D call. The CDR3 spans 14 residues. The germline gives CDR1 MNHEY, CDR2 SVGAGI. Trimming removed 7 bases from V and 6 bases from J, with 13 bases in between. CDR3 amino acids: CASTPLGSNSPLHF. CDR3 nucleotide sequence: TGTGCCAGCACCCCCCTGGGCAGTAATTCACCCCTCCACTTT.

This clonotype was seen a handful of times. The chain combines TRBV5-1 with TRBJ2-7; tentative D call: TRBD2 (6 bases). V lost 4 bases and J lost 2, with 16 bases in between. The CDR3 is made up of 15 amino acids. Germline CDR1 and CDR2: SGHRS and YFSETQ. The CDR3 coding sequence is TGCGCCAGCAGCCAAGGATCGACTAGTACCTACGAGCAGTACTTC. It yields the protein CASSQGSTSTYEQYF.

This clonotype appeared many times. V usage is TRBV7-6 and J usage is TRBJ2-3, with unresolved D. Trimming removed 3 bases from V and 1 base from J, with 23 bases in between. Per the germline V gene, CDR1 is SGHVS and CDR2 is FNYEAQ. The CDR3 runs to 19 residues. The CDR3 is CASSFGPVYSSDRTDTQYF. CDR3 in DNA: TGTGCCAGCAGCTTCGGTCCGGTCTATAGCAGCGATCGCACAGATACGCAGTATTTT. Using reference TRBV7-6 and TRBJ2-3 for the parts outside the CDR3, the full variable domain is GAGVSQSPRYKVTKRGQDVALRCDPISGHVSLYWYRQALGQGPEFLTYFNYEAQQDKSGLPNDRFSAERPEGSISTLTIQRTEQRDSAMYRCASSFGPVYSSDRTDTQYFGPGTRLTVL.

The chain combines TRBV27 with TRBJ1-1; no firm D call. The V gene's germline CDR1 is MNHEY and CDR2 SMNVEV (reference sequence). The CDR3 runs 13 residues. Trimming left V 2 bases short and J 8 bases short, with 12 bases between. DNA for the CDR3: TGTGCCAGCAGTTTAGGTTATGGACGGGAAGCTTTCTTT. It codes for CASSLGYGREAFF.

This clonotype was counted a few times. V usage is TRBV9 and J usage is TRBJ1-5; 8 bases line up with TRBD1. V dropped 2 bases and J dropped 2; count of bases not matched to a gene: 0. There are 14 residues in the CDR3. Germline V gene data show CDR1 as SGDLS and CDR2 as YYNGEE. CDR3 sequence reads: CASSVGQGNQPQHF. The CDR3 DNA reads TGTGCCAGCAGCGTGGGACAGGGCAATCAGCCCCAGCATTTT. The variable domain in full, with the rest retrieved from reference TRBV9 and TRBJ1-5, is DSGVTQTPKHLITATGQRVTLRCSPRSGDLSVYWYQQSLDQGLQFLIQYYNGEERAKGNILERFSAQQFPDLHSELNLSSLELGDSALYFCASSVGQGNQPQHFGDGTRLSIL.

There are a few counts of this clonotype. The chain recombines TRBV6-4 with TRBJ2-1, with no clear D. Germline V gives CDR1 MRHNA, CDR2 SNTAGT. The CDR3 consists of 16 residues. Trimming left V 0 bases short and J 0 bases short, with 9 bases between. Here the CDR3 reads CASSDSGRSSYNEQFF. The DNA of the CDR3 is TGTGCCAGCAGTGACTCGGGTAGGAGCTCCTACAATGAGCAGTTCTTC.

The chain employs TRBV7-9 and TRBJ1-1; unclear D gene. The length of the CDR3 is 13 residues. Germline V gene data show CDR1 as SEHNR and CDR2 as FQNEAQ (reference sequence). V was pared by 6 bases and J by 1 base, with 9 bases between. The CDR3 DNA sequence: TGTGCCAGCAGAATTAACAGGAACACTGAAGCTTTCTTT. Amino acid sequence: CASRINRNTEAFF.

This clonotype occurred a few times. This sequence joins TRBV7-2 and TRBJ2-2, with D possibly TRBD1 on 5 matching bases. Trimming shortened V by 1 base and J by 4 bases, and 13 bases separated the two germline ends. Per germline, CDR1 SGHTA and CDR2 FQGNSA. This CDR3 spans 16 amino acids. The CDR3, as DNA: TGTGCCAGCAGCTTAGTGGCAGGGTGGGCCACCGGGGAGCTGTTTTTT. This gives the protein CASSLVAGWATGELFF.

This chain joins TRBV18 and TRBJ2-3; D possibly corresponds to TRBD2 (5 bases). CDR1 and CDR2 (germline): KGHSH, LQKENI. The CDR3 runs 15 residues. V lost 4 bases to trimming and J lost 2 bases, with 13 bases between them. CDR3 sequence: CASSQGAVHTDTQYF. In DNA, the CDR3 is TGTGCCAGCTCACAAGGAGCGGTTCACACAGATACGCAGTATTTT.

This clonotype has ten or more counts. The chain links TRBV7-2 to TRBJ2-7; possibly TRBD2 for D (5 bases). Trimming removed 0 bases from V and 2 bases from J, with 5 bases in between. CDR3 length equals 13 residues. Per germline, CDR1 SGHTA and CDR2 FQGNSA. In DNA, the CDR3 is TGTGCCAGCAGCTTAGCGGGAGCCTACGAGCAGTACTTC. Its translation is CASSLAGAYEQYF.

This clonotype appeared a few times. The chain carries TRBV4-1 and TRBJ2-5, with 9 bases lining up with TRBD1. CDR1 and CDR2 (germline): MGHRA, YSYEKL. V dropped 0 bases and J dropped 2; count of bases not matched to a gene: 4. The CDR3 consists of 16 residues. CDR3 loop: CASSQDWDRVQETQYF. The CDR3 nucleotides are TGCGCCAGCAGCCAAGATTGGGACAGGGTACAAGAGACCCAGTACTTC.

This clonotype was found many times. The J gene is TRBJ2-5, the V gene TRBV4-3; TRBD2 is a possible D gene (5 bases). The CDR3 sequence is 16 residues long. V gave up 0 bases and J gave up 2 bases, with 13 bases separating them. The germline V gene encodes CDR1 LGHNA and CDR2 YSLEER. As DNA, the CDR3 is TGCGCCAGCAGCCAAGAAACGGGGAGTACTCAAGAGACCCAGTACTTC. This translates into CASSQETGSTQETQYF.